The 15 T cell receptor beta chains below come from one sample, sequenced in a study of cytomegalovirus exposure and HLA in healthy donors. PCR was performed using 60 Vbeta and 13 Jbeta primers. Method: immunoSEQ multiplex PCR; TCRdb's copy keeps in-frame clones and lacks some. The table shows approximately 120,000 clones, with over 60% occurring only once. Sequencing input: PBMCs. All receptors come from a woman aged 60-75 years in good health and CMV-seropositive.

The chain has TRBV20-1 and TRBJ2-5; unclear D gene. The J call may not be correct, given that the DNA end is closer to TRBJ2-7. The CDR3 has 11 residues. CDR1 is DFQATT, CDR2 SNEGSKA, per germline (reference sequence). In DNA, the CDR3 is TGCAGTGCTAGGTCGGGTTACGAGCAGTACTTC. Translation: CSARSGYEQYF.

This rearrangement joins TRBV9 to TRBJ2-6, with D tentatively TRBD1 (5 bases). V dropped 4 bases and J dropped 0 bases, with 11 bases sitting between them. Germline CDR1 and CDR2: SGDLS and YYNGEE. The CDR3 length is 16 residues. The CDR3 DNA reads as TGTGCCAGCAGCTCCACAGGTTTCTCTGGGGCCAACGTCCTGACTTTC. Translating gives CASSSTGFSGANVLTF.

The genes are TRBV18 and TRBJ1-2; a possible D gene is TRBD1 (5 bases). V was cut by 6 bases and J by 4 bases, with 15 bases left in between. CDR1 and CDR2 from the germline V gene are KGHSH and LQKENI. The CDR3 spans 14 residues. CDR3 sequence (DNA): TGTGCCAGCTCCCCAGGGAGCTTAGCCTATGGCTACACCTTC. It yields the protein CASSPGSLAYGYTF.

The chain carries TRBV4-1 and TRBJ2-3, with D uncertain. This CDR3 spans 13 amino acids. Germline V gives CDR1 MGHRA, CDR2 YSYEKL. Between the trimmed V and J ends, which lost 0 bases and 5 bases, there was a span of 6 bases. The CDR3 nucleotides are TGCGCCAGCAGCCAAGATGCCGGAGATACGCAGTATTTT. Translation: CASSQDAGDTQYF.

CDR3 in DNA: TGTGCCAGCAGATTCACTAGCGGGAGTGTGGCAGATACGCAGTATTTT. This translates into CASRFTSGSVADTQYF. This chain joins TRBV2 and TRBJ2-3; TRBD2 matches 11 bases. Looked up from germline, CDR1 is SNHLY and CDR2 is FYNNEI. The CDR3 is 16 amino acids. J lost 4 bases, V lost 6 bases, and 9 bases had no gene match.

The chain is built from TRBV7-2 and TRBJ2-7; 12 positions agree with TRBD2. V lost 1 base to trimming and J lost 4 bases; unmatched junction nucleotides: 8. CDR1 and CDR2 from the germline V gene are SGHTA and FQGNSA. The CDR3 runs to 17 residues. CDR3 sequence: CASSLGPQGLAGYEQYF. CDR3 in DNA: TGTGCCAGCAGCTTAGGCCCGCAAGGACTAGCGGGATACGAGCAGTACTTC.

Comments on this clone: A junction boundary mismatches the germline segment, possibly from a read error. The rearrangement joins TRBV4-2 to TRBJ2-3; 11 nucleotides line up with TRBD2. Germline CDR1 is LGHNA and CDR2 is YNFKEQ. The CDR3 is made up of 18 amino acids. As DNA, the CDR3 is TGTGCCAGCAGCCTCGGGGCCGGGACTAGCGGTACCACAGATAGGCAGTATTTT. This translates into CASSLGAGTSGTTDRQYF.

The chain employs TRBV4-1 and TRBJ2-7, with TRBD2 matching 12 bases. This CDR3 region has 15 residues. V lost 6 bases, J lost 0 bases, and 3 bases stayed unmatched. Germline V lookup: CDR1 MGHRA, CDR2 YSYEKL. The CDR3 loop is CASRLAGGSSYEQYF. The DNA of the CDR3 is TGCGCCAGCAGACTAGCGGGAGGCAGCTCCTACGAGCAGTACTTC.

This chain joins TRBV6-5 and TRBJ2-3, with TRBD1 matching 8 bases. This CDR3 comprises 14 residues. V gave up 6 bases and J gave up 3 bases; unmatched junction bases: 5. CDR1 and CDR2 from the germline V gene are MNHEY and SVGAGI. CDR3 loop: CASRTQGATDTQYF. CDR3 DNA: TGTGCCAGCAGGACCCAGGGGGCGACAGATACGCAGTATTTT.

This chain links TRBV6-6 with TRBJ2-2; 8 bases match TRBD1. This CDR3 has 12 amino acids. CDR1 is MNHNY and CDR2 is SVGAGI in the germline V gene (reference sequence). V dropped 8 bases and J dropped 5; count of bases not matched to a gene: 1. The CDR3 DNA sequence: TGTGCCAGCGGACAGGGTACCGGGGAGCTGTTTTTT. This encodes CASGQGTGELFF.

The chain recombines TRBV30 with TRBJ1-4; D is unclear. Germline loops: CDR1 GTSNPN, CDR2 SVGIG (reference sequence). The CDR3 runs 11 residues. V was shortened by 5 bases and J by 4 bases, with 5 bases between the two germline ends. The chain's CDR3 is CAWHYNEKLFF. The CDR3 DNA follows: TGTGCCTGGCACTATAATGAAAAACTGTTTTTT. The full variable domain, its missing parts supplied by reference TRBV30 and TRBJ1-4, is SQTIHQWPATLVQPVGSPLSLECTVEGTSNPNLYWYRQAAGRGLQLLFYSVGIGQISSEVPQNLSASRPQDRQFILSSKKLLLSDSGFYLCAWHYNEKLFFGSGTQLSVL.

V gene TRBV30 combines with J gene TRBJ1-6; 7 bases are shared with TRBD1. The CDR3 has 14 residues. Germline assignment: CDR1 GTSNPN and CDR2 SVGIG (reference sequence). V gave up 2 bases and J gave up 4 bases; unmatched junction bases: 2. CDR3 amino acids: CAWSRQGYNSPLHF. The CDR3 nucleotides are TGTGCCTGGAGTCGACAGGGATATAATTCACCCCTCCACTTT. Supplemented by reference TRBV30 and TRBJ1-6, the full variable domain reads SQTIHQWPATLVQPVGSPLSLECTVEGTSNPNLYWYRQAAGRGLQLLFYSVGIGQISSEVPQNLSASRPQDRQFILSSKKLLLSDSGFYLCAWSRQGYNSPLHFGNGTRLTVT.

This chain joins TRBV4-3 and TRBJ2-2; TRBD2 matches at 7 bases. V shed 6 bases, J shed 7 bases, and the junction held 5 bases outside the gene matches. The germline CDR1 and CDR2 sequences are LGHNA and YSLEER. This CDR3 region has 13 residues. The CDR3 DNA follows: TGCGCCAGCAGGGACAAGCGGGGCGGGGAGCTGTTTTTT. Translated, it gives CASRDKRGGELFF.

J is TRBJ2-3 and V is TRBV6-5, with 12 bases identical to TRBD2. The CDR3 totals 15 residues. CDR1 is MNHEY, CDR2 SVGAGI, per germline. After removal of 6 bases from V and 3 bases from J, the junction contained 4 bases not matched to a gene. The CDR3 nucleotides read TGTGCCAGCAGCAGACTAGCGGGAGAGACAGATACGCAGTATTTT. Protein product: CASSRLAGETDTQYF.

J is TRBJ1-2 and V is TRBV7-2; 7 positions agree with TRBD1. Germline V lookup: CDR1 SGHTA, CDR2 FQGNSA. This CDR3 is 13 amino acids long. Trimming took 4 bases from V and 8 from J; bases not matched to a gene: 7. CDR3 bases: TGTGCCAGCAGCTCCACAGGGGCGCTAGGCTACACCTTC. This gives the protein CASSSTGALGYTF.